Listed here is a single TCR beta chain. The antigen remains unidentified. These data belong to a study of T cell repertoires in cytomegalovirus infection. Study-wide context: It can be stated that public TCR beta signatures indicated CMV infection as well as a matching HLA type.

TCRdb redid the calling of the reads with MiXCR, one entry per CDR3 protein. Of 640,000 or so distinct CDR3 sequences in the sample, around 30% were seen once. V was trimmed by 9 bases and J by 6 bases, leaving 16 bases between them. Germline V gene lookup returns CDR1 SGHNT and CDR2 YYREEE (reference sequence). The CDR3 covers 12 residues. Study results and caveats: Cumulated frequencies of public TCR beta families served to identify carriers of CMV plus the relevant HLA.

Here the sequenced sample was cultured PBMCs, taken from culture after CMV antigen stimulation. This chain connects TRBV5-4 to TRBJ2-7; possibly TRBD2 for D (6 bases). The TCR was taken from a human donor in good health (CMV status not recorded). Some clones in this sample may be carry-over from other donors' samples. In DNA, the CDR3 is TGTGCCACCTGGGACTGGAGGGGCGAGCAGTACTTC. It is translated as CATWDWRGEQYF.